The TCR beta chain under discussion was sequenced for a study of blood T cell repertoires in COVID-19. Study summary: Collection of acute and convalescent COVID-19 samples took place in the United States, Italy and Spain. T cells, B-cell-depleted T cells, or PBMCs supplied cDNA or gDNA.

The study assigned cohorts using participant-reported clinical history. From germline, CDR1 is SGHAT and CDR2 FQNNGV. Between the trimmed V and J ends, which lost 4 bases and 7 bases, there was a span of 19 bases. The CDR3 contains 15 residues. Sequencing used immunoSEQ multiplex PCR; TCRdb keeps in-frame clones, though not all of them. The sample holds 250,000 to 300,000 clones, about 86% seen once. The specimen was PBMCs or T cells enriched from blood (not recorded which). The gene calls are TRBV11-2 and TRBJ1-2; a possible D gene is TRBD1 (5 bases). This receptor was identified in a man aged 45-65 years who had recovered from COVID-19. Written as DNA, the CDR3 is TGTGCCAGCAGCTCGAGCCCAGGGAATCCCCGTGGCTACACCTTC. As protein: CASSSSPGNPRGYTF.